Detailed here is one T cell receptor beta chain. The data belong to a study of blood T cells in healthy people across ages. Primers used in a second PCR of about 6 to 12 cycles were a sample-barcoded 5' primer and a J-beta primer mix. TCRdb independently ran MiXCR on the 5' RACE reads; one entry per CDR3 protein. The data contain 730,000 or so distinct CDR3 sequences, about 43% of them seen just once; the ten biggest clones take up approximately 31%. This TCR was recovered from a man aged 80 or over in good health. Sequences were obtained from blood.

CDR3 sequence: CSASVPSGSSNTGELFF. The CDR3, as DNA: TGCAGTGCTAGTGTTCCTAGCGGGAGTTCGAACACCGGGGAGCTGTTTTTT. This sequence joins TRBV20-1 and TRBJ2-2, with TRBD2 matching 10 bases. This CDR3 spans 17 amino acids. The germline V gene encodes CDR1 DFQATT and CDR2 SNEGSKA (reference sequence). The V gene end was trimmed by 3 bases and the J gene end by 0 bases; junction bases not matched to a gene: 7.